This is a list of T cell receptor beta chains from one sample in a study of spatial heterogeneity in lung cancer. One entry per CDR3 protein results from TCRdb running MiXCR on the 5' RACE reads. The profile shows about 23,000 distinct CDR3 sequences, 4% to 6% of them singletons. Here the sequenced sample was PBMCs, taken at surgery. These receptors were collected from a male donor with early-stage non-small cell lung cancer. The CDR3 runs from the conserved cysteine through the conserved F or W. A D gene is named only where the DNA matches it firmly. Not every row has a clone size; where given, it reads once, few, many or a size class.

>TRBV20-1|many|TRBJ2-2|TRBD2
TGCAGTGCTCCAGAGGGGAGGGCCGGGGAGCTGTTTTTT
CSAPEGRAGELFF
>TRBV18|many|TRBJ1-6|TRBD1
TGTGCCAGCTCACCGGACAGGGTTAATTCACCCCTCCACTTT
CASSPDRVNSPLHF
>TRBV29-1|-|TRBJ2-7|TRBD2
TGCAGCGTGGGACTAGCGGGGATCTCCTACGAGCAGTACTTC
CSVGLAGISYEQYF
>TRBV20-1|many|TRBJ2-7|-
TGCAGTGCCGGGAGTCCTACAAACCCCTACGAGCAGTACTTC
CSAGSPTNPYEQYF
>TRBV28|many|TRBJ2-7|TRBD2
TGTGCCAGCAGTTTATTTGCGACTAGCAGAACCTACGAGCAGTACTTC
CASSLFATSRTYEQYF
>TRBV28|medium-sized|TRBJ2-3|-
TGTGCCAGCTCCGGCGGATCAGCGGTCACAGATACGCAGTATTTT
CASSGGSAVTDTQYF
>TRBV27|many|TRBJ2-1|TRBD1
TGTGCCAGCAGTTTAGGGACAGGGTTCTACAATGAGCAGTTCTTC
CASSLGTGFYNEQFF
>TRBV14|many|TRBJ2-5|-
TGTGCCAGCAGCCAAGATGGGGGCCCGGGGAGGACCCAGTACTTC
CASSQDGGPGRTQYF
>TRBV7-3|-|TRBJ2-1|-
TGTGCCAGCAGCGCGCAACAGGGAATGAATGAGCAGTTCTTC
CASSAQQGMNEQFF
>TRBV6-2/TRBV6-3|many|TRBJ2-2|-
TGTGCCAGCAGCAGTCGAGGCACCGGGGAGCTGTTTTTT
CASSSRGTGELFF
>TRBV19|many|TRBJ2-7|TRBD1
TGTGCCAGTAGACCACCGGGACAGGGGGACGAGCAGTACTTC
CASRPPGQGDEQYF
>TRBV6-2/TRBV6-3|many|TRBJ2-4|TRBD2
TGTGCCACCGAGACTAGCGGAAGGTCAAACATTCAGTACTTC
CATETSGRSNIQYF
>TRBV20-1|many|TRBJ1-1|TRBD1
TGCAGTGCCCGCGGGGACAGGCCCACTGAAGCTTTCTTT
CSARGDRPTEAFF
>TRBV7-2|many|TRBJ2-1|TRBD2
TGTGCCAGCAGCCGTACCTTGAGCGGGGTTGAGCAGTTCTTC
CASSRTLSGVEQFF
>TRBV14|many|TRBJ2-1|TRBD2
TGTGCCAGCAGCCAAGATACGGGACTAGCGGGAAAAAAGCAGTTCTTC
CASSQDTGLAGKKQFF
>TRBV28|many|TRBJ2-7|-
TGTGCCAGCCGAACTACGGGGGTCTACGAGCAGTACTTC
CASRTTGVYEQYF
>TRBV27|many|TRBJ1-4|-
TGTGCCAGCAGGTACAACGGGCTTGGGAATGAAAAACTGTTTTTT
CASRYNGLGNEKLFF
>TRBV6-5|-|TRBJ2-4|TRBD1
TGTGCCAGCAGTTCCTACGGGACAGGGGGCCTAGTCGGCAAAAACATTCAGTACTTC
CASSSYGTGGLVGKNIQYF
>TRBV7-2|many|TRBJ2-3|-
TGTGCCAGCAGCTCTTACTCAGATACGCAGTATTTT
CASSSYSDTQYF
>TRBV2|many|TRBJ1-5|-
TGTGCCAGCAGAGAGGGGTTAAGCGAGCCCCAGCATTTT
CASREGLSEPQHF
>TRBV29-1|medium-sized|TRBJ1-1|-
TGCAGCGTTGGGGGACCGGGATCCTGGGGAACTGAAGCTTTCTTT
CSVGGPGSWGTEAFF
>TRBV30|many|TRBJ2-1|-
TGTGCCTGGACCGGGCAGGGGCGCTACAATGAGCAGTTCTTC
CAWTGQGRYNEQFF